The present TCR beta chain was sequenced within a study of T cells after yellow fever vaccination. This clonotype was picked up a small number of times. The antigen remains unidentified. By 5'RACE template switching, TCR cDNA was produced, with a universal primer site and UMIs added in the process. Each CDR3 protein is one row after TCRdb ran MiXCR on the 5' RACE reads. Of about 580,000 distinct CDR3 sequences in the sample, about 15% were seen once. The CDR3 spans 14 residues. Study observations and caveats: Reappearing after the booster were most of the clones from primary vaccination (approximately 96% CD4, 70% to 90% CD8). By day 5 rather than day 15, the secondary response had peaked, though it was weaker. One caveat is that FACS-sorted repertoires could contain abundant clonotypes contaminating from the bulk population.

The sequencing used PBMCs, collected around 5 days after the first yellow fever vaccination. The chain couples TRBV1 to TRBJ2-7; no check of the table's D call, TRBD1, against the DNA was made. TRBV1 is flagged as a pseudogene. This sequence originates from a man between 18 and 35 years old who received the YFV17D yellow fever vaccine. As DNA, the CDR3 is TGCACCAGCAGCCAAGAGTCGGGATCCGGGGGGCAGTACGTC. Translating gives CTSSQESGSGGQYV.